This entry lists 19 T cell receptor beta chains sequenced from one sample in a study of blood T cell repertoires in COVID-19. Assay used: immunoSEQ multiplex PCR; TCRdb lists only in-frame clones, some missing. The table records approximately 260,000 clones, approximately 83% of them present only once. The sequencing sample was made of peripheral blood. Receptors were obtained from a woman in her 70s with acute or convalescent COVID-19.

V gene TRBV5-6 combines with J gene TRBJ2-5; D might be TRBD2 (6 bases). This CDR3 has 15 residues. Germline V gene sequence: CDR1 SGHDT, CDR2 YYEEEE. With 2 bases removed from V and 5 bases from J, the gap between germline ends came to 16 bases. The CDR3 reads CASSFLIGGRETQYF. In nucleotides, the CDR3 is TGTGCCAGCAGCTTCTTGATCGGGGGTAGGGAGACCCAGTACTTC.

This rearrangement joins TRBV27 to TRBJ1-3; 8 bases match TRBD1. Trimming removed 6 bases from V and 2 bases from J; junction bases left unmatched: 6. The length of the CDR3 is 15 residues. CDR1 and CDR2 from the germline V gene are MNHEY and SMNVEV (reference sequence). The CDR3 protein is CASRAGGWAGNTIYF. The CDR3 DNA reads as TGTGCCAGCAGAGCAGGGGGCTGGGCTGGAAACACCATATATTTT.

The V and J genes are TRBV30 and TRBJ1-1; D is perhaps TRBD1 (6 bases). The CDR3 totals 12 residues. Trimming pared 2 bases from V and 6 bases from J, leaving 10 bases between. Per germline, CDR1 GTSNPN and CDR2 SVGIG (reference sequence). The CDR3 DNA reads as TGTGCCTGGAGTCTACAGGGTTCTGAAGCTTTCTTT. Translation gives CAWSLQGSEAFF.

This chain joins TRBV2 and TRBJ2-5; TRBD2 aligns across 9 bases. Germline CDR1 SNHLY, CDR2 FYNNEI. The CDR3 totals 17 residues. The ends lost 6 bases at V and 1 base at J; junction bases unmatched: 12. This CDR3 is CASSQGGLAGIQETQYF. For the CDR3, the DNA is TGTGCCAGCAGCCAAGGAGGTCTAGCGGGGATCCAAGAGACCCAGTACTTC.

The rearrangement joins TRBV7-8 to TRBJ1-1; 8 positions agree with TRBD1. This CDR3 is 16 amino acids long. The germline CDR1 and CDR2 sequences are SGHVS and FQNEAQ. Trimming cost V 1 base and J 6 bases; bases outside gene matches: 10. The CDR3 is CASSLGVGQGAAEAFF. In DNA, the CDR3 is TGTGCCAGCAGCTTAGGAGTTGGACAGGGAGCGGCTGAAGCTTTCTTT.

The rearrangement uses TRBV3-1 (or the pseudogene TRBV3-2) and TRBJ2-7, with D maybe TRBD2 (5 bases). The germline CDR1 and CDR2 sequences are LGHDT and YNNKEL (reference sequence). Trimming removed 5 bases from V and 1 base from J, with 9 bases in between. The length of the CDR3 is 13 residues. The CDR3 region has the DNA TGTGCCAGCAGCAATCGGGGATCCTACGAGCAGTACTTC. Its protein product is CASSNRGSYEQYF.

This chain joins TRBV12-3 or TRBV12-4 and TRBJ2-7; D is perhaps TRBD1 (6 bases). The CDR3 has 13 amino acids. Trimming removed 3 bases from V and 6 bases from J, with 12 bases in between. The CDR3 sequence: CASSLGASSEQYF. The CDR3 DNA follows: TGTGCCAGCAGTTTGGGGGCGTCAAGCGAGCAGTACTTC.

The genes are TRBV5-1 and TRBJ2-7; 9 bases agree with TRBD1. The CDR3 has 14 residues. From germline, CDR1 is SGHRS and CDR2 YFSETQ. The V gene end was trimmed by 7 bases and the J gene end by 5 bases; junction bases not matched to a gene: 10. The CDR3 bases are TGCGCCAGCCGTACTTCGGGACAGGGTGACGAGCAGTACTTC. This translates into CASRTSGQGDEQYF.

CDR3 region: CASTPPGTDGYTF. CDR3 sequence (DNA): TGTGCCAGCACCCCTCCAGGGACAGATGGCTACACCTTC. V and J are TRBV5-6 and TRBJ1-2; 7 bases line up with TRBD1. The CDR3 is made up of 13 amino acids. With 6 bases clipped from V and 6 bases from J, the junction kept 8 bases outside the gene matches. Germline V gene lookup returns CDR1 SGHDT and CDR2 YYEEEE.

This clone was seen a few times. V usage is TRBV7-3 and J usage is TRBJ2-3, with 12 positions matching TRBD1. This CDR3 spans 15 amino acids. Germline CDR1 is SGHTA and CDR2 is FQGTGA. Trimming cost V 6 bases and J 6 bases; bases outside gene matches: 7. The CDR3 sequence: CASSDRDRGHDTQYF. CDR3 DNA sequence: TGTGCCAGCAGTGACAGGGACAGGGGGCATGATACGCAGTATTTT.

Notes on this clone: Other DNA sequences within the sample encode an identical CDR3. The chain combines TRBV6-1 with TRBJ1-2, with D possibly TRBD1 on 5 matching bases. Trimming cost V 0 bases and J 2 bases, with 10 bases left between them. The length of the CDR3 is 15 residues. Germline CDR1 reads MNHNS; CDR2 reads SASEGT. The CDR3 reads CASSEAGQGNYGYTF. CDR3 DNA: TGTGCCAGCAGTGAAGCGGGCCAGGGAAACTATGGCTACACCTTC.

For the CDR3, the DNA is TGTGCCAGTAGCGAGCGGGATTCGACTTTGGGCTACACCTTC. It codes for CASSERDSTLGYTF. The rearrangement links TRBV19 to TRBJ1-2; no reliable D call. The CDR3 runs to 14 residues. Trimming pared 6 bases from V and 8 bases from J, leaving 19 bases between. Germline lookup yields CDR1 LNHDA and CDR2 SQIVND (reference sequence). Combining the CDR3 with reference TRBV19 and TRBJ1-2 gives the whole variable domain DGGITQSPKYLFRKEGQNVTLSCEQNLNHDAMYWYRQDPGQGLRLIYYSQIVNDFQKGDIAEGYSVSREKKESFPLTVTSAQKNPTAFYLCASSERDSTLGYTFGSGTRLTVV.

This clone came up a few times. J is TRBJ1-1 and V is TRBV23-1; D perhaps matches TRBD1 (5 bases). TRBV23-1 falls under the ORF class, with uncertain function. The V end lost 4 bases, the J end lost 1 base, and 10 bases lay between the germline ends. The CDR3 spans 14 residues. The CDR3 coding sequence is TGCGCCAGCAGTCCCGGACAATCGAACACTGAAGCTTTCTTT. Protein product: CASSPGQSNTEAFF.

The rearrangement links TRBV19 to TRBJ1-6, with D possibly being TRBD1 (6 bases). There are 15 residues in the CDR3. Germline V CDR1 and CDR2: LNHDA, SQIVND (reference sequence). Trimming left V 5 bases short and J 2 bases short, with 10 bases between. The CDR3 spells CASSEGGAYNSPLHF. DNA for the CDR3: TGTGCCAGTAGTGAGGGGGGGGCCTATAATTCACCCCTCCACTTT.

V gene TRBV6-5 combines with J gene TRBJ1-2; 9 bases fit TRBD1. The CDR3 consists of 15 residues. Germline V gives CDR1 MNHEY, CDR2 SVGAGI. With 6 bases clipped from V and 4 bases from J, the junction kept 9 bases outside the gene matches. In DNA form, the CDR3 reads TGTGCCAGCAGAAAATACAACAGGGGGCCCTATGGCTACACCTTC. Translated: CASRKYNRGPYGYTF.

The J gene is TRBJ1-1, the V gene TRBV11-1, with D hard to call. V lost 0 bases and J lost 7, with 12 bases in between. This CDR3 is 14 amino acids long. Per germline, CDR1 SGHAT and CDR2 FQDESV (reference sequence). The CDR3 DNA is TGTGCCAGCAGCTTAGCTGTCAGAGGCGGTGAAGCTTTCTTT. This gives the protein CASSLAVRGGEAFF.

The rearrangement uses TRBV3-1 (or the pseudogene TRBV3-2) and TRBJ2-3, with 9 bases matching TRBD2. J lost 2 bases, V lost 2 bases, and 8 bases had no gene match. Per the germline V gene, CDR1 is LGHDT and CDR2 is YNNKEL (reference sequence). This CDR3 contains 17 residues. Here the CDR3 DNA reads TGTGCCAGCAGCCAACGGCTTAGCGGGGGCCACACAGATACGCAGTATTTT. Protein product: CASSQRLSGGHTDTQYF.

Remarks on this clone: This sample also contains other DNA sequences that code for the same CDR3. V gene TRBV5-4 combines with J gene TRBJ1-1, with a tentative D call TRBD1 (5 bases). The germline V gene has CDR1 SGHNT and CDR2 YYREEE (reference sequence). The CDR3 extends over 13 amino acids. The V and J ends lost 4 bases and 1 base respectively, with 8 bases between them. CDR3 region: CASSLQGNTEAFF. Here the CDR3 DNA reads TGTGCCAGCAGCCTGCAGGGGAACACTGAAGCTTTCTTT.

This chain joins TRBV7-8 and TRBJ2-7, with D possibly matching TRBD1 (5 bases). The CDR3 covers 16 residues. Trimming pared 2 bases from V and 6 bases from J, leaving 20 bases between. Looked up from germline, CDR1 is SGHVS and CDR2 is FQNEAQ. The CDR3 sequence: CASSLSSRRQPREQYF. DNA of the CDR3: TGTGCCAGCAGCTTATCCTCGCGACGACAGCCGCGCGAGCAGTACTTC.